The rows below give T cell receptor beta chains drawn from one sample of a study of cytomegalovirus exposure and HLA in healthy donors. Clones were read by immunoSEQ multiplex PCR, and TCRdb kept only the in-frame ones, dropping some. Counted here are 150,000 to 200,000 clones, less than 85% occurring once; the ten biggest clones make up about a sixth. The material sequenced was PBMCs. These receptors were taken from a man between 18 and 35 years old in good health and CMV-seropositive. Both conserved end residues are part of each CDR3. The D gene is left open where the match is weak. Where a row states a size, it is once, few, many or the class of an expanded clone; other rows omit it.

J gene,V gene,D gene,clone size,CDR3 DNA,CDR3 protein
TRBJ1-6,TRBV6-4,TRBD1,NA,TGTGCCAGCAGTGAAAGACAGGGAGGTTCACCCCTCCACTTT,CASSERQGGSPLHF
TRBJ1-5,TRBV27,TRBD1,once,TGTGCCAGCAGTCCGGGACAGGGATGGGGCAATCAGCCCCAGCATTTT,CASSPGQGWGNQPQHF
TRBJ2-3,TRBV5-1,TRBD1,once,TGCGCCAGCAGCACCGGGACAGGGTCAGAGACAGATACGCAGTATTTT,CASSTGTGSETDTQYF
TRBJ2-1,TRBV4-2,NA,NA,TGTGCCAGCAGCCAAGAAACCCTCACGGAGTACAATGAGCAGTTCTTC,CASSQETLTEYNEQFF
TRBJ1-6,TRBV6-6,TRBD1,few,TGTGCCAGCAGTCCACACGACAGGGATTTCGAACCCCTCCACTTT,CASSPHDRDFEPLHF
TRBJ2-3,TRBV7-3,NA,NA,TGTGCCAGCAGTCCAGGACTGGCTACAGATACGCAGTATTTT,CASSPGLATDTQYF
TRBJ2-3,TRBV4-1,TRBD2,once,TGCGCCAGCAGCCAGGGGACTAGCGACACAGATACGCAGTATTTT,CASSQGTSDTDTQYF
TRBJ2-1,TRBV28,NA,NA,TGTGCCAGCAGTTATTACAGAAGTTCCTTTTACAATGAGCAGTTCTTC,CASSYYRSSFYNEQFF
TRBJ2-2,TRBV19,NA,NA,TGTGCCACTGGGGGCCTTTGGGAGCTGTTTTTT,CATGGLWELFF
TRBJ1-1,TRBV7-8,NA,few,TGTGCCAGCTGCGGCACTCTACCTCGGGACACTGAAGCTTTCTTT,CASCGTLPRDTEAFF
TRBJ2-3,TRBV27,NA,NA,TGTGCCAGCAGGCCTGGCGGCGGGGTTGCGGCAGATACGCAGTATTTT,CASRPGGGVAADTQYF
TRBJ2-7,TRBV28,TRBD1,NA,TGTGCCACCGACAGGGGAACTTACGAGCAGTACTTC,CATDRGTYEQYF
TRBJ2-7,TRBV13,TRBD1,few,TGTGCCAGCAGCTCCATCACAGGGGGAAGCTCCTACGAGCAGTACTTC,CASSSITGGSSYEQYF
TRBJ2-5,TRBV6-6,NA,NA,TGTGCCAGCAGTGGCCCCGCGGGAGAGACCCAGTACTTC,CASSGPAGETQYF
TRBJ1-1,TRBV5-6,TRBD1,NA,TGTGCCAGCAGCTTGGCCGGGACAGGGGTTGAGGGAGCTTTCTTT,CASSLAGTGVEGAFF
TRBJ2-2,TRBV30,NA,NA,TGTGCCTGGATGAGAGCCGCGAACACCGGGGAGCTGTTTTTT,CAWMRAANTGELFF
TRBJ2-7,TRBV28,TRBD2,NA,TGTGCCAGCAGTACCTCGGGGGGGGTAAGGACCTACGAGCAGTACTTC,CASSTSGGVRTYEQYF
TRBJ2-7,TRBV6-5,NA,few,TGTGCCAGCAGTTACTGGAGGGACAGACCCCACGAGCAGTACTTC,CASSYWRDRPHEQYF